This TCR beta chain is drawn from a study of blood T cell repertoires in COVID-19. As for the study in general: Sites across the United States, Italy and Spain contributed samples from acute and convalescent COVID-19.

The germline V and J ends were trimmed by 1 base and 0 bases, with 17 bases remaining between them. CDR1 SGHRS and CDR2 YFSETQ come from the germline V gene. The CDR3 is 17 residues long. Authors' processing steps: How many nucleated cells were present was estimated from reference gene primer amplification. TCRdb's table, derived via immunoSEQ multiplex PCR, lists solely in-frame clones and lacks some. V and J calls plus clone size are reproduced from that table; the DNA served to infer D and trimming. The sample lists tens of thousands of clones, approximately 86% occurring once. The V call is TRBV5-1, the J call TRBJ2-7; TRBD2 might be the D (6 bases). Specimen: peripheral blood. The TCR originated in a woman aged 55-70 years with acute or convalescent COVID-19. The chain's CDR3 is CASSLTPGGVFSYEQYF. In DNA form, the CDR3 reads TGCGCCAGCAGCTTGACCCCCGGCGGGGTTTTCTCCTACGAGCAGTACTTC.